Detailed here is one TCR beta chain. Its antigen remains undetermined. The record originates from a study of cytomegalovirus exposure and HLA in healthy donors (dated by TCRdb to about 2017). Regarding the complete study: In an earlier analysis of some 610 of the donors, about 260 Gb of sequence data and just under 120 million unique TCR beta sequences from 150 million to 200 million T cells were reported. An early release covering roughly 600 HLA-typed donors comprised about 290 gigabases of sequencing data and 65 million to 100 million unique TCR sequences. Of the approximately 370 genotyped donors, 81% were placed in the genetic ancestry cluster associated with self-reported Caucasian donors. In an earlier analysis of about 590 of the donors, high-throughput TCR beta sequencing was used to judge whether each TCR beta V gene segment behaved as functional or pseudogenic. In the later analysis, no new phenotypic data were used to find candidate immune exposures; instead, reliance was placed on TCR beta sequences and their occurrence across donors. Along with the roughly 670-subject first cohort, a separate validation cohort of over a hundred different subjects was used. Alongside the repertoire data, information on donor age, sex, ethnicity and CMV serostatus was compiled. The T cell repertoires of roughly 660 subjects were profiled by immunosequencing and related to cytomegalovirus serostatus. In a later genetic analysis, genome-wide SNP genotypes for about three fifths of the roughly 670 donors were used, and that subset was treated as a discovery cohort. High-throughput TCR immunosequencing, statistical association of individual TCRs with disease status, and machine learning were combined to predict cytomegalovirus infection status. Both class I and class II loci were covered by HLA typing, at four-digit resolution. All discovery cohort repertoires had been generated using a single sequencing platform. Among 398 genotyped donors of the cohort, an average of about 240,000 unique TCR beta nucleotide sequences were sequenced per donor, roughly 20% of them non-productive. The number of typed donors differed by locus: roughly 620-630 for A, B, C, DRB1 and DQB1; 500 to 550 for DQA1; 606 for DPA1; and roughly 470 for DPB1. Four or five DR-DQ haplotypes were handled as single units for association and clustering, since linkage in the cohort was strong. A later analysis re-examined previously published TCR beta repertoires from about 700 donors and added high-resolution HLA genotyping to investigate patterns of TCR occurrence. The aim of the study was to test whether cataloging public T cell receptors could identify signatures of past pathogen exposure. Overall study results and their limits: Immune exposure information for the cohort was limited to CMV serostatus. Cytomegalovirus status was reported to be diagnosed by the classifier with high specificity and sensitivity in both the original and validation cohorts. Correlated functional status among segregating V segments might be attributable to linkage disequilibrium, but an unknown experimental factor could not be ruled out. Most CMV-associated TCR beta chains appeared to be HLA-restricted in a later analysis, and the HLA associations seemed to be driven largely by CMV exposure. The authors suggested that the approach could potentially be generalized to other disease states and immunological phenotypes. When HLA alleles, especially DR and DQ, strongly co-occurred, attributing TCR associations to individual alleles was difficult. A later genetic analysis reported fewer N-insertions in productive TCRs among donors in an Asian-associated ancestry cluster than the roughly 700-donor mean. Broadly in line with IMGT annotations, most TCR beta V segments showed up in productive rearrangements about 90% or about 30% of the time in an earlier analysis of several hundred of the donors. While some public TCRs were present in many individuals, most TCR sequences turned up only very rarely across donors. A further reported finding was that TCR beta sequences accurately predicted the HLA-A and HLA-B alleles for most subjects in the first cohort. In the study, about 150 TCR beta chains were listed as associated with cytomegalovirus. Presence/absence analyses assumed roughly uniform sequencing depth across donors, an assumption that may not hold. A later analysis reported that several top co-occurrence clusters appeared linked to parvovirus B19, influenza, CMV and Epstein-Barr virus. Fewer than 20 rarely observed V segments, including chromosome 9 orphons, were excluded from the earlier analysis of 550 to 700 of the donors because counts were too low. In a later analysis, the rate of TCR association differed among HLA loci, with DRB1 alleles having the most associated TCRs and HLA-C alleles having the fewest. Some IMGT-functional V segments, including TRBV6-2 and TRBV6-3, could not be told apart with the 87-base-pair reads, so those segments were excluded. A later genetic analysis associated a missense DCLRE1C variant with V-gene and J-gene trimming of TCR beta chains, and an independent cohort replicated the association. A later analysis found that HLA-associated TCR beta chains were more clonally expanded and had lower generation probabilities than equally common non-associated chains. Because HLA typing was missing for some donors at each locus, association tests included only the typed subset. At a false discovery rate of 0.05, a later analysis linked some 18,000 TCR beta sequences to specific HLA alleles. Only TCR beta chains were sequenced in this cohort, and the absence of alpha or paired-chain data limited detectable features. In vitro tests confirmed that a few of the cytomegalovirus-associated TCR beta chains recognize cytomegalovirus antigens. A cluster of highly shared sequence variants was judged likely to represent a technical artifact of the sequencing pipeline.

The CDR3 runs 16 residues from the cysteine to the phenylalanine. Only the CDR3 part of the read is kept: 48 bases, read in frame from the first base. In the germline V gene (reference sequence), CDR1 corresponds to LNHNV and CDR2 to YYDKDF. V trim: 5 bases; J trim: 1 base; unmatched bases: 2. The cohort consisted of more than 650 healthy bone marrow donors. At the time of sampling, every cohort member was nominally healthy, though immune exposures that went unrecorded were likely present. The donor was CMV seronegative and belonged to the group of 350 or so seronegative cohort members. A peripheral blood sample was collected from each donor, and TCR beta sequencing was performed on peripheral blood mononuclear cells. The Qiagen DNeasy Blood Extraction Kit was used to extract genomic DNA from the blood cell samples. Library creation used the immunoSEQ multiplex PCR assay. The multiplex PCR relied on a mix of 60 forward primers for TCR Vbeta segments and 13 reverse primers for TCR Jbeta segments. The CDR3 region of rearranged TCR beta genes was amplified from genomic DNA by a multiplex PCR assay. The Illumina HiSeq System was used to sequence the amplified TCR beta libraries as 87-base-pair reads. As for the authors' bioinformatics: A later analysis counted about 80 million unique TCR beta chains across the 600 to 850 repertoires, and around 9.9 million of these chains were shared by at least two donors. To remove PCR and sequencing errors, raw reads were error-corrected and collapsed into unique sequences using a nearest-neighbor algorithm that merged closely related sequences. Alignment of CDR3 sequences to IMGT reference sequences was used to assign V, D and J gene segments. For a sequence to be retained, a match of at least six nucleotides was required to both a V gene segment and a J gene segment. Rearrangements were classified as productive when the CDR3 lacked stop codons and remained in frame with V and J, and all other rearrangements were classified as non-productive. Following IMGT convention, CDR3 was defined as the stretch from the second conserved V-encoded cysteine to the conserved J-encoded phenylalanine. The earlier analysis of 587 of the donors excluded any sequence lacking an unambiguous match to a single V gene segment. An earlier analysis of 550 to 650 of the donors classified V segments as functional when productive rearrangements were above 56.7% and as segregating when the standard deviation between donors was above 5%. A statistical classification framework was built to diagnose cytomegalovirus status from the catalog of TCR beta chain sequences. In a later analysis, V and J genes were assigned by comparing TCR nucleotide sequences against IMGT/GENE-DB human TR gene sequences. The TCRdist pipeline was used in a later analysis to assign CDR3 sequences and most-parsimonious VDJ recombination scenarios. In a later analysis, each TCR beta chain was defined by its CDR3 amino acid sequence together with its V-gene family, and reads without a unique V-gene family were excluded. A later analysis removed 592 highly shared, low-generation-probability nucleotide sequences to deal with suspected cross-contamination and a sequencing artifact. In a later analysis, a clonal expansion index for each public chain was calculated from normalized within-repertoire ranks of inferred template counts. A later analysis computed generation probabilities with a VDJ recombination model fitted to out-of-frame rearrangements, and checked the results against IGoR. A later analysis scored TCR-TCR, TCR-HLA and TCR-CMV co-occurrence with hypergeometric tests, applying a repertoire-size bias correction to TCR pairs. In a later analysis, false discovery rates were estimated by permuting HLA or CMV assignments 20 times. A later analysis grouped co-occurring TCRs with DBSCAN, adding TCRdist sequence similarity when clustering within HLA-allele-positive subsets. Co-occurrence clustering excluded repertoires with fewer than 30,000 or more than 120,000 public chains, plus five with anomalous nucleotide sharing. TCRdb mirrors the immuneACCESS table, restricted to in-frame sequences. Some clones are absent from its copies; in checked studies, under half trace to an unresolved V gene, and the reason for the others is unknown. V and J calls and clone size are given by that table; D and trimming were obtained from the DNA. The table held for this sample gives around 80,000 clones. The ten largest account for 4.5% to 6% of the sample.

Input material: PBMCs. The source of this sequence is a man aged 35-49 years in good health and CMV-seronegative. Rearrangement joined TRBV15 to TRBJ2-3, and TRBD2 aligns with 14 junction nucleotides. The CDR3 here reads CATSGTSGGRTDTQYF. The bases read TGTGCCACCAGCGGGACTAGCGGGGGCCGCACAGATACGCAGTATTTT.